Included here is one T cell receptor beta chain sequence, with context. What it binds is not known. The CDR3 loop spans 16 amino acids. J was trimmed by 3 bases and V by 4 bases; bases with no gene match: 9. Germline CDR1 reads MGHRA; CDR2 reads YSYEKL. RNA transcripts gave rise to amplified TCR beta CDR3 regions. Researchers ran a first-round RT-PCR on the TCR CDR3 using the HTBI primer set. TCRdb processed the multiplex PCR reads anew with MiXCR; each CDR3 protein has one entry. The sample holds hundreds of thousands of distinct CDR3 sequences, 22% seen once. The data were taken from a study of T cells in Graves' hyperthyroidism and ophthalmopathy. Study as a whole: Initial diagnosis, before any treatment, was when peripheral blood was collected.

Cells are PBMCs isolated from around 9.4 ml of fresh blood. General study points: In the blood, most expanded thyroid clonotypes above 0.001 appeared as well.

The genes are TRBV4-1 and TRBJ2-1; TRBD1 aligns across 7 bases. The origin of this receptor is a young man with Graves' ophthalmopathy. The specimen was blood. The CDR3 loop reads CASSRVSGTDYNEQFF. The CDR3 region has the DNA TGCGCCAGCAGCCGAGTGTCCGGGACAGACTACAATGAGCAGTTCTTC.